This entry features one T cell receptor beta chain sequence. The assay was immunoSEQ multiplex PCR, and TCRdb's table has in-frame clones only and misses some. Of about 200,000 clones in the sample, 80% to 90% were seen once. The data originate from a study of blood T cell repertoires in COVID-19. This CDR3 spans 14 amino acids. Trimming took 5 bases from V and 5 from J, leaving 13 bases between them. CDR1 and CDR2 (germline): LNHDA, SQIVND (reference sequence). The V gene is TRBV19, the J gene TRBJ2-1; D remains ambiguous. The sequenced sample was peripheral blood. The source is a woman between 50 and 59 years old with acute or convalescent COVID-19. The CDR3 DNA follows: TGTGCCAGTAGTGTTTCTGGAGCCCACAATGAGCAGTTCTTC. Encoded protein: CASSVSGAHNEQFF.